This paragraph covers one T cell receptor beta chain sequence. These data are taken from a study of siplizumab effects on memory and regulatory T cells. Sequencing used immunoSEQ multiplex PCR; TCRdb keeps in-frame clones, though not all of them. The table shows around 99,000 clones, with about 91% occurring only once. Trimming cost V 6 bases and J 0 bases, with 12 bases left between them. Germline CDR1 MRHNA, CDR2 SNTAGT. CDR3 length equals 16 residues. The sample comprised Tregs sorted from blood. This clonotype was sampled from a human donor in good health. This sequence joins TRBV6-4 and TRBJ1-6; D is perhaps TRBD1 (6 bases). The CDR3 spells CASSRDIGSYNSPLHF. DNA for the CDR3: TGTGCCAGCAGCCGGGACATCGGCTCCTATAATTCACCCCTCCACTTT.